Each of the 11 T cell receptor beta chains below was sequenced from the same sample in a study of blood T cell repertoires in COVID-19. The repertoire was sequenced with immunoSEQ multiplex PCR; TCRdb's copy has only in-frame clones and lacks some. The sample holds 30,000 to 40,000 clones, 85% to 90% seen once. The sample was peripheral blood. The source of these receptors is a man aged 55 to 69 with active or convalescent COVID-19.

The genes are TRBV30 and TRBJ1-2; D might be TRBD1 (5 bases). This CDR3 is built from 10 residues. The germline V gene has CDR1 GTSNPN and CDR2 SVGIG (reference sequence). Trimming cost V 3 bases and J 11 bases, with 10 bases left between them. CDR3 amino acids: CAWRRGKYTF. In nucleotides, the CDR3 is TGTGCCTGGAGACGGGGGAAATACACCTTC.

The chain uses TRBV28 and TRBJ1-6; TRBD1 might be the D (5 bases). The CDR3 spans 14 residues. Trimming stripped 4 bases from V and 10 bases from J, with 14 bases between. CDR1 and CDR2 from the germline V gene are MDHEN and SYDVKM. As DNA, the CDR3 is TGTGCCAGCAGTTGGACAAGTTTAGGGTCACCCCTCCACTTT. Its protein product is CASSWTSLGSPLHF.

This clone showed up just a few times. The chain uses TRBV10-1 and TRBJ2-2; TRBD1 aligns across 9 bases. The V segment lost 8 bases and the J segment 1 base; nucleotides outside the gene matches: 2. The CDR3 extends over 14 amino acids. CDR1 is WNHNN and CDR2 is SYGVQD in the germline V gene (reference sequence). CDR3 in DNA: TGCGCCAGCCGGGGACAGGGGAACACCGGGGAGCTGTTTTTT. Translation gives CASRGQGNTGELFF.

V is TRBV23-1 and J is TRBJ1-6; 11 bases are shared with TRBD1. TRBV23-1 has ORF status, its function being uncertain. This CDR3 is built from 17 residues. V was pared by 2 bases and J by 10 bases, with 10 bases of the junction left unmatched. The CDR3, as DNA: TGCGCCAGCAGTCAACCTAGACCGGGACAGGGGGGATCACCCCTCCACTTT. This sequence encodes CASSQPRPGQGGSPLHF.

This rearrangement joins TRBV21-1 to TRBJ2-1; the DNA was not used to check the table's D call, TRBD2. TRBV21-1 is a listed pseudogene. The CDR3 totals 20 residues. The CDR3 DNA sequence: TGTGCCAGCAGCAAAGGGCAGCGGACTACCTCCGTTAGCTCCTACAATGAGCAGTTCTTC. It translates to CASSKGQRTTSVSSYNEQFF.

The V call is TRBV5-4, the J call TRBJ2-3; possibly TRBD2 for D (6 bases). The V end was cut by 3 bases, the J end by 1 base, with 18 bases between. The CDR3 extends over 17 amino acids. From germline, CDR1 is SGHNT and CDR2 YYREEE (reference sequence). The CDR3 coding sequence is TGTGCCAGCAGCTGGCCCCGCGGGGATGGGGGCACAGATACGCAGTATTTT. Translated, it gives CASSWPRGDGGTDTQYF.

The chain has TRBV7-2 and TRBJ2-7; TRBD2 matches 7 bases. Per the germline V gene, CDR1 is SGHTA and CDR2 is FQGNSA. The junction had 12 bases not matched to a gene; V was cut back by 9 bases and J by 7 bases. The CDR3 is made up of 13 amino acids. This CDR3 reads CASSSGILREQYF. The CDR3 DNA reads as TGTGCCAGTTCTAGCGGAATATTACGAGAGCAGTACTTC.

The rearrangement links TRBV7-8 to TRBJ2-1; 9 positions match TRBD1. Trimming removed 2 bases from V and 7 bases from J; junction bases left unmatched: 3. CDR3 length: 14 amino acids. Germline V gene data show CDR1 as SGHVS and CDR2 as FQNEAQ. The CDR3 here is CASSLNRGQNEQFF. CDR3 DNA: TGTGCCAGCAGCTTAAACAGGGGGCAGAATGAGCAGTTCTTC.

The chain links TRBV29-1 to TRBJ1-3, with a possible D match to TRBD1 (6 bases). Per the germline V gene, CDR1 is SQVTM and CDR2 is ANQGSEA. The CDR3 is 13 amino acids. The V gene lost 4 bases and the J gene lost 5 bases, with 12 bases spanning the gap. The CDR3 DNA reads as TGCAGCGTTGGAGGGGGTGGGAGAAACACCATATATTTT. This gives the protein CSVGGGGRNTIYF.

This sequence joins TRBV29-1 and TRBJ2-7, with 7 bases aligning to TRBD1. The V segment lost 7 bases and the J segment 1 base; nucleotides outside the gene matches: 4. The germline V gene has CDR1 SQVTM and CDR2 ANQGSEA. The CDR3 is made up of 12 amino acids. The CDR3 DNA reads as TGCAGCGCGAACAGGGGTTCCTACGAGCAGTACTTC. Its protein is CSANRGSYEQYF.

This clone was observed once. The J gene is TRBJ2-7, the V gene TRBV4-1; tentatively, D is TRBD2 (6 bases). The CDR3 has 16 amino acids. The germline V and J ends were trimmed by 0 bases and 3 bases, with 15 bases remaining between them. Germline CDR1 reads MGHRA; CDR2 reads YSYEKL. Here the CDR3 reads CASSQDLAGSIYEQYF. For the CDR3, the DNA is TGCGCCAGCAGCCAAGACTTGGCGGGAAGTATCTACGAGCAGTACTTC.